Following are 9 T cell receptor beta chains from one sample sequenced in a study of T cells in Graves' hyperthyroidism and ophthalmopathy. TCR beta CDR3 regions were amplified from RNA. When the TCR CDR3 underwent first-round RT-PCR, the HTBI primer set was used. TCRdb re-analysed the multiplex PCR reads in MiXCR, keeping a single row per CDR3 protein. Of about 350,000 distinct CDR3 sequences listed, roughly 14% are singletons. Sequencing used blood. These receptors were collected from a young woman with Graves' hyperthyroidism.

This chain connects TRBV28 to TRBJ1-6; D remains ambiguous. The ends were cut back, 4 bases at V and 11 bases at J, with 12 bases in the middle. This CDR3 has 13 residues. Germline values: CDR1 MDHEN, CDR2 SYDVKM. The CDR3 sequence: CASSSGFGAPLHF. In DNA form, the CDR3 reads TGTGCCAGCAGTTCGGGGTTCGGCGCACCCCTCCACTTT.

This clonotype was counted at least ten times. The rearrangement uses TRBV11-2 and TRBJ2-7; 7 bases agree with TRBD2. The CDR3 spans 15 residues. The V and J ends lost 0 bases and 0 bases, in that order; junction bases with no gene match: 2. Germline values: CDR1 SGHAT, CDR2 FQNNGV. The CDR3 DNA reads as TGTGCCAGCAGCTTAGAAGCGGGGAGCTCCTACGAGCAGTACTTC. Translated: CASSLEAGSSYEQYF.

This clonotype came up many times. The chain combines TRBV12-3 or TRBV12-4 with TRBJ2-7, with 13 bases identical to TRBD2. The trim removed 7 bases at V and 7 bases at J, leaving 10 bases unmatched. This CDR3 region has 15 residues. For the CDR3, the DNA is TGTGCCAGCACCCTCGGGACTAGCGGGATGAGTGAGCAGTACTTC. This gives the protein CASTLGTSGMSEQYF.

Here the CDR3 DNA reads TGTGCCAGCAGCGCACAGCCACTAGCGACTAGCACAGATACGCAGTATTTT. This gives the protein CASSAQPLATSTDTQYF. This chain uses TRBV9 with TRBJ2-3; 7 bases are a match to TRBD2. The V and J ends lost 3 bases and 0 bases, in that order; junction bases with no gene match: 10. Germline CDR1 reads SGDLS; CDR2 reads YYNGEE. The CDR3 sequence is 17 residues long.

This clonotype was recorded at least ten times. The chain links TRBV20-1 to TRBJ2-3; 10 bases match TRBD2. Germline trimming cut 1 base from V and 2 bases from J; bases unmatched to any gene: 12. The germline gives CDR1 DFQATT, CDR2 SNEGSKA (reference sequence). The CDR3 is 18 amino acids. CDR3 loop: CSARAVARLAGPTDTQYF. The CDR3 coding sequence is TGCAGTGCTAGAGCCGTCGCGAGACTAGCGGGTCCCACAGATACGCAGTATTTT.

V is TRBV24-1 and J is TRBJ2-7; D gene uncertain. V was clipped by 9 bases and J by 2 bases, with 13 bases between them. CDR1 KGHDR and CDR2 SFDVKD come from the germline V gene. The length of the CDR3 is 13 residues. CDR3 in amino acids: CATQSPETYEQYF. The CDR3 nucleotides are TGTGCCACCCAAAGCCCGGAAACCTACGAGCAGTACTTC.

This clonotype showed up just a few times. The rearrangement joins TRBV30 to TRBJ1-6; 10 nucleotides agree with TRBD1. Per germline, CDR1 GTSNPN and CDR2 SVGIG (reference sequence). V gave up 4 bases and J gave up 9 bases; unmatched junction bases: 9. The CDR3 is 15 amino acids. DNA for the CDR3: TGTGCCTGGACCCTCGGGGACAGGGGCCGTTCACCCCTCCACTTT. It translates to CAWTLGDRGRSPLHF.

This clonotype turned up a few times. The rearrangement uses TRBV29-1 and TRBJ2-1; 9 bases map to TRBD2. Germline V gene data show CDR1 as SQVTM and CDR2 as ANQGSEA. This CDR3 region has 14 residues. The J segment lost 5 bases and the V segment lost 2 bases, leaving 4 bases of the junction unmatched. The CDR3 loop reads CSVERSSGNNEQFF. The CDR3, as DNA: TGCAGCGTTGAACGGTCTAGCGGGAACAATGAGCAGTTCTTC.

The sample holds many counts of this clonotype. The chain uses TRBV20-1 and TRBJ2-5; no reliable D call. CDR1 and CDR2 from the germline V gene are DFQATT and SNEGSKA (reference sequence). V lost 4 bases, J lost 2 bases, and 11 bases lay in between. The CDR3 runs 13 residues. The CDR3 DNA reads as TGCAGTGCTAACCCCAGTGCGCAAGAGACCCAGTACTTC. The encoded protein is CSANPSAQETQYF.